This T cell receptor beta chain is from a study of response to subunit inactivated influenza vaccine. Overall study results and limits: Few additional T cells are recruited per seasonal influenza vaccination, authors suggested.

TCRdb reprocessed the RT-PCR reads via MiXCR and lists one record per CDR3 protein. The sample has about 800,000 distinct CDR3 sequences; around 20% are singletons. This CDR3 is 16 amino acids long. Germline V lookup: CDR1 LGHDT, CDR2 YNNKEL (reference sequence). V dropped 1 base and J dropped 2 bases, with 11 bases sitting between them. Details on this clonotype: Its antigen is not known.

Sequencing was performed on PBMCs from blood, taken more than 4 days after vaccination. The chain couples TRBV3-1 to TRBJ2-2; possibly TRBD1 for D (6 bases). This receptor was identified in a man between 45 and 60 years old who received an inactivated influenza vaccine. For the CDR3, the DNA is TGTGCCAGCAGCCAAGCTGGGGGCGACAACACCGGGGAGCTGTTTTTT. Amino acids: CASSQAGGDNTGELFF. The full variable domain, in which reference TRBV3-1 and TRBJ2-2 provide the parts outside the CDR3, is DTAVSQTPKYLVTQMGNDKSIKCEQNLGHDTMYWYKQDSKKFLKIMFSYNNKELIINETVPNRFSPKSPDKAHLNLHINSLELGDSAVYFCASSQAGGDNTGELFFGEGSRLTVL.